The clone carrying this T cell receptor beta chain was found a few times. One junction end does not reproduce the germline sequence, and a read error may be involved. CDR3-region Arm-PCR and iRepertoire HTBI primers produced the TCR beta libraries. TCRdb recomputed calls from the multiplex PCR reads with MiXCR, one row per CDR3 protein. The sample contains hundreds of thousands of distinct CDR3 sequences, 15% to 20% of which appear only once. The time point is: newly diagnosed GD, antithyroid drugs for less than 3 months. TCR sequences were obtained from RNA taken from PBMCs. This CDR3 is 12 amino acids long. Germline CDR1 reads DFQATT; CDR2 reads SNEGSKA (reference sequence). The data were obtained in a study of regulatory T cells in long-lasting Graves disease. These same records also appear under a second study, on T cells in Graves' hyperthyroidism and ophthalmopathy.

The rearrangement links TRBV20-1 to TRBJ2-5, with D perhaps matching TRBD1 (5 bases). The source is a woman aged 35-65 years with Graves disease. The specimen comprised peripheral blood mononuclear cells (PBMCs), sampled at new diagnosis, from a patient treated with antithyroid drugs. CDR3 sequence: CSARGGEEAQYF. CDR3 nucleotides: TGCAGTGCTAGAGGGGGCGAAGAGGCCCAGTACTTC.